A selection of T cell receptor beta chains follows, all from one sample in a study of beta chain features in type 1 diabetes. Clones were sequenced by immunoSEQ multiplex PCR, and TCRdb holds only the in-frame ones, with some missing. The profile shows 300,000 to 350,000 clones, about a tenth of them singletons. The specimen was central memory CD4+ T cells from blood. The receptors come from a man aged 30 to 45 with type 1 diabetes. CDR3s include the opening cysteine and the closing phenylalanine or tryptophan. D genes are given only for firm matches. Size is omitted from some rows. Given values are once, few, many or a class for expanded clones.

few	NA	TRBJ2-1	TRBV7-2	TGTGCCAGCAGCTTAAGGGGGGAGCAGTTCTTC	CASSLRGEQFF
few	NA	TRBJ1-5	TRBV19	TGTGCCAGTAGCCCGGGGCGGTTCTGGCCCCAGCATTTT	CASSPGRFWPQHF
few	NA	TRBJ1-2	TRBV7-2	TGTGCCAGCAGCCGACAGAGGGAGGACTATGGCTACACCTTC	CASSRQREDYGYTF
NA	TRBD1	TRBJ2-7	TRBV9	TGTGCCAGCAGCGTAGGGTCCCTCGGTAACCCTGGACAGGGCTCCTACGAGCAGTACTTC	CASSVGSLGNPGQGSYEQYF
few	NA	TRBJ2-1	TRBV11-2	TGTGCCAGCAGCCTAGGGGGAGAGCAGTTCTTC	CASSLGGEQFF
NA	TRBD1	TRBJ2-3	TRBV4-3	TGCGCCAGCAGCCGGGAGACAGGGACGGGCACAGATACGCAGTATTTT	CASSRETGTGTDTQYF
few	NA	TRBJ1-1	TRBV19	TGTGCCAGTAGTTCAGCAGGCAGGAGGAACACTGAAGCTTTCTTT	CASSSAGRRNTEAFF
NA	NA	TRBJ2-1	TRBV11-3	TGTGCCAGCAGCCTCGGCTTCGGCAATGAGCAGTTCTTC	CASSLGFGNEQFF
NA	TRBD1	TRBJ2-5	TRBV5-6	TGTGCCAGCAGCTGGGACAGGGGCGCCATTAACCAGTACTTC	CASSWDRGAINQYF
few	NA	TRBJ1-1	TRBV25-1	TGTGCCAGCAGTCGTGGCAGGGCGAGTGGAGCCACTGAAGCTTTCTTT	CASSRGRASGATEAFF
NA	NA	TRBJ1-1	TRBV5-6	TGTGCCAGCAGCTTGGTGAGTGGGGGCACTGAAGCTTTCTTT	CASSLVSGGTEAFF
NA	NA	TRBJ2-5	TRBV28	TGTGCCAGCAGGTCACAGGGCCAAGAGACCCAGTACTTC	CASRSQGQETQYF
NA	TRBD2	TRBJ2-3	TRBV7-9	TGTGCCAGCAGCTCCACTAGCGGGGCGGCTGATACGCAGTATTTT	CASSSTSGAADTQYF
NA	TRBD1	TRBJ1-6	TRBV10-3	TGTGCCATCAGTGGTGGGGACAGGGAAAATTCACCCCTCCACTTT	CAISGGDRENSPLHF
few	NA	TRBJ1-1	TRBV6-5	TGTGCCAGCAGTTCCGGAAGGATTCAGGAAACTAGGGGTGCTTTCTTT	CASSSGRIQETRGAFF
NA	NA	TRBJ2-3	TRBV7-2	TGTGCCAGCAGCTTAGTCTACTTATCAGATACGCAGTATTTT	CASSLVYLSDTQYF
NA	TRBD2	TRBJ2-7	TRBV28	TGTGCCAGCAGTTATGGCGGGAGCCAATCCTACGAGCAGTACTTC	CASSYGGSQSYEQYF
NA	TRBD2	TRBJ2-1	TRBV23-1	TGCGCCAGCAGTCAATCCCGGCAGGGACTAGCGGGGGGCGATGAGCAGTTCTTC	CASSQSRQGLAGGDEQFF
few	NA	TRBJ1-2	TRBV6-6	TGTGCCAGCAGTTCCGGTGGGGGACGGGCCTATGGCTACACCTTC	CASSSGGGRAYGYTF
few	TRBD2	TRBJ2-1	TRBV9	TGTGCCCGCAGCGTCCGGACTAGCGGGGGGGCTAACAATGAGCAGTTCTTC	CARSVRTSGGANNEQFF
NA	NA	TRBJ2-5	TRBV2	TGTGCCAGCAGCGAACAGACTACGCGGCAGGAGACCCAGTACTTC	CASSEQTTRQETQYF
many	NA	TRBJ2-1	TRBV28	TGTGCCAGCAGTTGGCAGACCTACAATGAGCAGTTCTTC	CASSWQTYNEQFF
few	TRBD2	TRBJ2-7	TRBV9	TGTGCCAGCAGCGTTAGCGGGGGGTCCTACGAGCAGTACTTC	CASSVSGGSYEQYF
NA	NA	TRBJ1-6	TRBV9	TGTGCCAGCAGCGTAGACGGGGGCCGTGGTTCACCCCTCCACTTT	CASSVDGGRGSPLHF
many	NA	TRBJ2-3	TRBV7-2	TGTGCCAGCAGCTCCTGGTTGGGCCGCACAGATACGCAGTATTTT	CASSSWLGRTDTQYF
NA	TRBD1	TRBJ2-5	TRBV28	TGTGCCAGCGGGGGACAGGGGATGCGGGAGACCCAGTACTTC	CASGGQGMRETQYF
many	NA	TRBJ2-4	TRBV15	TGTGCCACCAGCAGAGAATTTGGAGTCTTTGGGGACAAAAACATTCAGTACTTC	CATSREFGVFGDKNIQYF
few	NA	TRBJ1-1	TRBV25-1	TGTGCCAGCAGCCGACAAGGAATGGCTTTCTTT	CASSRQGMAFF
few	TRBD1	TRBJ1-1	TRBV5-1	TGCGCCAGCAGCTTCGGACAGGGGAACACTGAAGCTTTCTTT	CASSFGQGNTEAFF
few	NA	TRBJ2-7	TRBV5-1	TGCGCCAGCAGCTTGTCCGGAGACCCCTACGAGCAGTACTTC	CASSLSGDPYEQYF
few	NA	TRBJ1-5	TRBV7-8	TGTGCCAGCAGCTTAATGAGCAGCAACAATCAGCCCCAGCATTTT	CASSLMSSNNQPQHF
NA	NA	TRBJ2-7	TRBV18	TGTGCCAGCTCACAAACTTTCGGGGGTTCTACCTACGAGCAGTACTTC	CASSQTFGGSTYEQYF
NA	NA	TRBJ1-4	TRBV18	TGTGCCAGCTCACAGGGGGACGAAAAACTGTTTTTT	CASSQGDEKLFF
NA	TRBD2	TRBJ2-1	TRBV6-5	TGTGCCAGCAGTCCCGATGGTAGCGGGGGGGCGCGGCAGTTCTTC	CASSPDGSGGARQFF
NA	NA	TRBJ2-6	TRBV29-1	TGCAGCGTAGCATCGGGATCTGGGGCCAACGTCCTGACTTTC	CSVASGSGANVLTF
NA	TRBD2	TRBJ2-3	TRBV4-3	TGCGCCAGCAGCCAAGATAGGGGGAGGCTAGCGGGGACCACAGATACGCAGTATTTT	CASSQDRGRLAGTTDTQYF
NA	TRBD1	TRBJ2-4	TRBV29-1	TGCAGCGTCGACAGGGATCTGGGAAACATTCAGTACTTC	CSVDRDLGNIQYF
NA	NA	TRBJ1-5	TRBV11-2	TGTGCCAGCAGCTTAGTTCAGAATCAGCCCCAGCATTTT	CASSLVQNQPQHF
few	TRBD1	TRBJ2-5	TRBV19	TGTGCCACCAAGACAGGGTCGGGAGAGACCCAGTACTTC	CATKTGSGETQYF
NA	NA	TRBJ2-5	TRBV5-1	TGCGCCAGCAGCTTGGCCAGTGGGGTACAAGAGACCCAGTACTTC	CASSLASGVQETQYF
few	NA	TRBJ1-1	TRBV5-1	TGCGCCAGCAGCTTTTCCCAGGGTAGTAACACTGAAGCTTTCTTT	CASSFSQGSNTEAFF
many	NA	TRBJ1-1	TRBV2	TGTGCCAGCAGGGAGCTCAAAAGCCAAGCTGAAGCTTTCTTT	CASRELKSQAEAFF
NA	TRBD1	TRBJ1-5	TRBV4-1	TGCGCCAGCAGCCAAGGGACAGGGAACAATCAGCCCCAGCATTTT	CASSQGTGNNQPQHF
few	NA	TRBJ1-5	TRBV18	TGTGCCAGCTCACCACCGGCAGGAGGTCAGCCCCAGCATTTT	CASSPPAGGQPQHF
few	NA	TRBJ1-2	TRBV2	TGTGCCAGCAAGCCGGGATATGGCTACACCTTC	CASKPGYGYTF
NA	NA	TRBJ2-3	TRBV19	TGTGCCAGTGTCGGAGGTACGCAGTATTTT	CASVGGTQYF
NA	TRBD2	TRBJ2-5	TRBV25-1	TGTGCCAGCAGTACGCGGGGGGGCGTTGAGACCCAGTACTTC	CASSTRGGVETQYF
few	TRBD2	TRBJ2-7	TRBV27	TGTGCCAGCAGTGGAGGTCGACTAGCCATACACGAGCAGTACTTC	CASSGGRLAIHEQYF
many	NA	TRBJ2-3	TRBV10-3	TGTGCCATCAGTGAGTCGGGCGGAAGCACAGATACGCAGTATTTT	CAISESGGSTDTQYF
few	TRBD2	TRBJ2-1	TRBV27	TGTGCCAGCAGTTTACTGGCGGGGGGCTTCCTCAGCTCCTACAATGAGCAGTTCTTC	CASSLLAGGFLSSYNEQFF
few	TRBD1	TRBJ2-7	TRBV28	TGTGCCAGCAGTATGACAGGGGAGTTCTACGAGCAGTACTTC	CASSMTGEFYEQYF
NA	TRBD1	TRBJ1-5	TRBV7-2	TGTGCCAGCAGCTTAGTGGGACAGGGAAACAATCAGCCCCAGCATTTT	CASSLVGQGNNQPQHF
many	TRBD1	TRBJ1-4	TRBV18	TGTGCCAGCTCACCGACCGGGACAGGGAAGGGTGAAAAACTGTTTTTT	CASSPTGTGKGEKLFF